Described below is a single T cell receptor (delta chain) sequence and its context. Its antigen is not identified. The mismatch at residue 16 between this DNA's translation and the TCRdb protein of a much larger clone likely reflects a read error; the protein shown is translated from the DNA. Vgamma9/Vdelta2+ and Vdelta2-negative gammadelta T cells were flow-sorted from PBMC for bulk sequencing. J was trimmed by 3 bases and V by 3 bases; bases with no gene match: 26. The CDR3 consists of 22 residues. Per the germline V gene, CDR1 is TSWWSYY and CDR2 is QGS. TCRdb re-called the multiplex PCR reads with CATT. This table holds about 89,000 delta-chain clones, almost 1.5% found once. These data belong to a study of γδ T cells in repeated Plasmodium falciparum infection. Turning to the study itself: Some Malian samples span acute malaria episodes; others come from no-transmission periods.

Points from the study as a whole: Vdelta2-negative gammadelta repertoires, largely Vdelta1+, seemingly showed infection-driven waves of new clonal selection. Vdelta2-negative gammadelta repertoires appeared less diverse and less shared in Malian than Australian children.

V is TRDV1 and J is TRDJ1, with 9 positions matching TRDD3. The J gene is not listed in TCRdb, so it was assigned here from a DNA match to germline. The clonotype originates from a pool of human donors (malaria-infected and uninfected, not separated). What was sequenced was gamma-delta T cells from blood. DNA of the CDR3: TGTGCTCTTGGGGATGGAATCCTTCTGCCGCAGTACTGGGGGACAATACCCGATAAACTCATCTTT. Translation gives CALGDGILLPQYWGTIPDKLIF.